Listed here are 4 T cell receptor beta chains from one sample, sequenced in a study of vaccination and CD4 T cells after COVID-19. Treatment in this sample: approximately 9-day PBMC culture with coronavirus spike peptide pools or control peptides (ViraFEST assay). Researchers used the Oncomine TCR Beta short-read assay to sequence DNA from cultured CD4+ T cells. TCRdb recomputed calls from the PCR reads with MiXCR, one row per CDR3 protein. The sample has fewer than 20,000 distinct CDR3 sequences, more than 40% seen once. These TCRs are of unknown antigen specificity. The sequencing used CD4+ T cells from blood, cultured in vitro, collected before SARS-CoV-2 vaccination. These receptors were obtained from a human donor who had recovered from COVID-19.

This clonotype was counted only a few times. CDR3 loop: CASSFTRRSSYNSPLHF. The CDR3 bases are TGTGCCAGCAGCTTCACAAGAAGAAGCTCCTATAATTCACCCCTCCACTTT. The chain has TRBV6-2 or TRBV6-3 and TRBJ1-6; the D is unclear. CDR1 is MNHEY, CDR2 SVGEGT, per germline. This CDR3 spans 17 amino acids. V gave up 6 bases and J gave up 0 bases, with 15 bases separating them.

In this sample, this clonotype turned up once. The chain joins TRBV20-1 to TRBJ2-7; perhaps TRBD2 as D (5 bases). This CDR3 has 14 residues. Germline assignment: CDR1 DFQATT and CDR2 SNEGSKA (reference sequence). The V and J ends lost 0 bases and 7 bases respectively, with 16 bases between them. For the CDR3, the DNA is TGCAGTGCTAGAGACCGGGATTTAAGAAGGGAGCAGTACTTC. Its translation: CSARDRDLRREQYF.

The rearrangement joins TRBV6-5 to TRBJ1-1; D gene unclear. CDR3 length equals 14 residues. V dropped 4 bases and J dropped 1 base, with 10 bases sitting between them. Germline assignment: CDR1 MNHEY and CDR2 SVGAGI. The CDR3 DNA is TGTGCCAGCAGTTCCACTTGGGGGAACACTGAAGCTTTCTTT. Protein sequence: CASSSTWGNTEAFF.

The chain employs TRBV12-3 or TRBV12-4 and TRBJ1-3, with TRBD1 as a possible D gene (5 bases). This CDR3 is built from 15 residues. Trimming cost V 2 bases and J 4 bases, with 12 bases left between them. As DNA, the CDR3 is TGTGCCAGCAGTTTAAGGCAGGGCGGGGGAAACACCATATATTTT. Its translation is CASSLRQGGGNTIYF.